This T cell receptor beta chain was sequenced during a study of PD-1 blockade in mismatch repair-deficient tumors. This clone appeared a single time. Its antigen is still unknown. Assay used: immunoSEQ multiplex PCR; TCRdb lists only in-frame clones, some missing. Among 70,000 to 95,000 clones listed, around 80% were seen once. Notes on the study in general: After pembrolizumab, tumor-resident clones rose rapidly, then generally contracted before radiologic responses.

The V gene's germline CDR1 is SGHAT and CDR2 FQDESV (reference sequence). V lost 7 bases, J lost 4 bases, and 7 bases lay in between. The CDR3 is made up of 11 amino acids. The gene calls are TRBV11-1 and TRBJ1-1; D is ambiguous. This TCR was sampled from an adult with mismatch repair-deficient cancer. Sample: peripheral blood, taken 44 weeks after starting pembrolizumab. CDR3: CASKASTEAFF. CDR3 DNA sequence: TGTGCCAGCAAGGCCTCCACTGAAGCTTTCTTT.